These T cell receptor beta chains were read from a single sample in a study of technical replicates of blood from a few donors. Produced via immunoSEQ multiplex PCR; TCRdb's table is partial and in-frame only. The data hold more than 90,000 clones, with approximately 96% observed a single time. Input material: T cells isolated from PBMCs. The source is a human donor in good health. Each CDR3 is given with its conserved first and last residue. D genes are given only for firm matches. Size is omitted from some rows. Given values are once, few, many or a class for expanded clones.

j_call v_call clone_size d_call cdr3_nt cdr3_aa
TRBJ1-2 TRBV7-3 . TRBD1 TGTGCCAGCAGCTTCGGACAGGGCTCTGGCTACACCTTC CASSFGQGSGYTF
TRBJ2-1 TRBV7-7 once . TGTGCTAGCAGCCCCGACAGGCTTTACAATGAGCAGTTCTTC CASSPDRLYNEQFF
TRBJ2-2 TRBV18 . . TGTGCCAGCTCACCAGGAGGGGAATCCGGGGAGCTGTTTTTT CASSPGGESGELFF
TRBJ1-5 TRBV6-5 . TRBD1 TGTGCCAGCGGGAACGACAGGGGGAATCAGCCCCAGCATTTT CASGNDRGNQPQHF
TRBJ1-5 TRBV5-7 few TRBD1 TGTGCCAGCAGCTACTCGCAGGGGGCTAGCAATCAGCCCCAGCATTTT CASSYSQGASNQPQHF
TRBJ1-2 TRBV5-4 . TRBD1 TGTGCCAGCAGCCAAGGGACAGGGGATGCGAGTGGCTACACCTTC CASSQGTGDASGYTF
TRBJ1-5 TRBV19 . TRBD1 TGTGCCAGTAGTATACAAGGGGGCGCAGGAAATCAGCCCCAGCATTTT CASSIQGGAGNQPQHF
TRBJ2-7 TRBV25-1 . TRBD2 TGTGCCAGCAGTGAAGGTTGGGGTAGCGGGAACGAGCAGTACTTC CASSEGWGSGNEQYF
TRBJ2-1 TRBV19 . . TGTGCCAGTAGTATAGTTAGCTGGGTTGAGCAGTTCTTC CASSIVSWVEQFF
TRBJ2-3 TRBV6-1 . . TGTGCCAGCAGTGAAGATAAGGGGTATATGTCCGATACGCAGTATTTT CASSEDKGYMSDTQYF
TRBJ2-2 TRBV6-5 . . TGTGCCAGCAGTCACGACAGTGGCACCGGGGAGCTGTTTTTT CASSHDSGTGELFF
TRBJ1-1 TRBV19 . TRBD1 TGTGCCAGTAGTATAGGGCAGGGGGCGACTGAAGCTTTCTTT CASSIGQGATEAFF
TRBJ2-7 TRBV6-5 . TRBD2 TGTGCCAGCAGTACCACTCAAGCGGGGCCCTACGAGCAGTACTTC CASSTTQAGPYEQYF
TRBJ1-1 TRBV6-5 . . TGTGCCAGCAGTTACGAGGTAGAACTCACTGAAGCTTTCTTT CASSYEVELTEAFF
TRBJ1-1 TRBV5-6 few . TGTGCCAGCAGCTTGGAGGCGGGGTCAGGGGCTTTCTTT CASSLEAGSGAFF
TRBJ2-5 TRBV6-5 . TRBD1 TGTGCCAGCAGCCCGGGACAGGGGGTCTGGGAGACCCAGTACTTC CASSPGQGVWETQYF
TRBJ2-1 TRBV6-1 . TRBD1 TGTGCCAGCAGTGAATCAGGGGGTGAGCAGTTCTTC CASSESGGEQFF
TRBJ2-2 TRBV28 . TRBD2 TGTGCCAGCCTCTCCGGGAGGGGTTGGAACACCGGGGAGCTGTTTTTT CASLSGRGWNTGELFF
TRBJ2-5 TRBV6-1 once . TGTGCCAGCAGTGAAGGGCGGCCCCCGGTTCAAGAGACCCAGTACTTC CASSEGRPPVQETQYF